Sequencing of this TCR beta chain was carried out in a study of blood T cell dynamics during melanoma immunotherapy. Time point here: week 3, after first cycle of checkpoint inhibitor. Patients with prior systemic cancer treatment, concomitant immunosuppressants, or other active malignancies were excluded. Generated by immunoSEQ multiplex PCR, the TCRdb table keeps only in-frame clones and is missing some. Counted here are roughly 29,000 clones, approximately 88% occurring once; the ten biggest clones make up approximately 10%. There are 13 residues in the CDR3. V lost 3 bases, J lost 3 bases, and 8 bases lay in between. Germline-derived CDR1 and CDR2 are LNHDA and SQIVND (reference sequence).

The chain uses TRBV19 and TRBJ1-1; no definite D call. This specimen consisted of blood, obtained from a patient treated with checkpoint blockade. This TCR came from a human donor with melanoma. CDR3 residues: CASSMKGDTEAFF. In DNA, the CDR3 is TGTGCCAGTAGTATGAAGGGAGACACTGAAGCTTTCTTT.